This TCR beta chain derives from a study of blood T cell repertoires in COVID-19. Across the study: COVID-19 samples collected from the United States, Italy and Spain covered acute and convalescent phases.

Germline assignment: CDR1 SNHLY and CDR2 FYNNEI. With 7 bases removed from V and 2 bases from J, the gap between germline ends came to 12 bases. The CDR3 is made up of 14 amino acids. In the original workflow: The authors estimated nucleated cell counts from reference gene primer amplification. Measured with immunoSEQ multiplex PCR; TCRdb has only the in-frame clones, and not every one. From that table come the V and J calls and clone size; the DNA was used to work out D and trimming. The table has around 390,000 clones, approximately 87% seen once; the top ten hold approximately 10%. Living in under 30 US areas, the participants were between about 18 and 90 years of age. All recovered Cohort 3 donors got two negative PCRs, got clearance, or saw symptom resolution.

The sequence was collected from a woman aged 45-65 years who had recovered from COVID-19. This rearrangement joins TRBV2 to TRBJ1-3; tentative D call: TRBD1 (6 bases). The sequencing input was PBMCs or T cells enriched from blood (not recorded which). CDR3 amino acids: CASNQGIAGNTIYF. The CDR3 DNA follows: TGTGCCAGCAACCAGGGGATAGCTGGAAACACCATATATTTT.